This record concerns one T cell receptor (beta chain) sequence. Antigen: not known. From mRNA, alpha and beta CDR3 regions were amplified using semiquantitative ARM-PCR. Tagged nested gene-specific primers were used first, then communal superprimers amplified exponentially. Nested primers were removed by exonuclease before the second PCR round. TCRdb reanalysed the multiplex PCR reads using MiXCR and keeps one entry per CDR3 protein. The table records around 14,000 distinct CDR3 sequences, about 60% of them present only once. This sample is drawn from a study of relationships among human T cell subsets. Study observations and caveats: A couple of pan T samples, processed alongside pan B cells, lack T cell counts.

Trimming took 8 bases from V and 9 from J, leaving 23 bases between them. CDR3 size: 14 residues. Germline V gives CDR1 MNHEY, CDR2 SMNVEV (reference sequence). The source material was total T cells sorted from blood. The chain couples TRBV27 to TRBJ2-7, with D possibly being TRBD1 (5 bases). This TCR was recovered from a man between 40 and 49 years old in good health. The CDR3 region has the DNA TGTGCCAGCCGTTCAATCAGGGCGGCTTCCGGGCAGTACTTC. As protein: CASRSIRAASGQYF.